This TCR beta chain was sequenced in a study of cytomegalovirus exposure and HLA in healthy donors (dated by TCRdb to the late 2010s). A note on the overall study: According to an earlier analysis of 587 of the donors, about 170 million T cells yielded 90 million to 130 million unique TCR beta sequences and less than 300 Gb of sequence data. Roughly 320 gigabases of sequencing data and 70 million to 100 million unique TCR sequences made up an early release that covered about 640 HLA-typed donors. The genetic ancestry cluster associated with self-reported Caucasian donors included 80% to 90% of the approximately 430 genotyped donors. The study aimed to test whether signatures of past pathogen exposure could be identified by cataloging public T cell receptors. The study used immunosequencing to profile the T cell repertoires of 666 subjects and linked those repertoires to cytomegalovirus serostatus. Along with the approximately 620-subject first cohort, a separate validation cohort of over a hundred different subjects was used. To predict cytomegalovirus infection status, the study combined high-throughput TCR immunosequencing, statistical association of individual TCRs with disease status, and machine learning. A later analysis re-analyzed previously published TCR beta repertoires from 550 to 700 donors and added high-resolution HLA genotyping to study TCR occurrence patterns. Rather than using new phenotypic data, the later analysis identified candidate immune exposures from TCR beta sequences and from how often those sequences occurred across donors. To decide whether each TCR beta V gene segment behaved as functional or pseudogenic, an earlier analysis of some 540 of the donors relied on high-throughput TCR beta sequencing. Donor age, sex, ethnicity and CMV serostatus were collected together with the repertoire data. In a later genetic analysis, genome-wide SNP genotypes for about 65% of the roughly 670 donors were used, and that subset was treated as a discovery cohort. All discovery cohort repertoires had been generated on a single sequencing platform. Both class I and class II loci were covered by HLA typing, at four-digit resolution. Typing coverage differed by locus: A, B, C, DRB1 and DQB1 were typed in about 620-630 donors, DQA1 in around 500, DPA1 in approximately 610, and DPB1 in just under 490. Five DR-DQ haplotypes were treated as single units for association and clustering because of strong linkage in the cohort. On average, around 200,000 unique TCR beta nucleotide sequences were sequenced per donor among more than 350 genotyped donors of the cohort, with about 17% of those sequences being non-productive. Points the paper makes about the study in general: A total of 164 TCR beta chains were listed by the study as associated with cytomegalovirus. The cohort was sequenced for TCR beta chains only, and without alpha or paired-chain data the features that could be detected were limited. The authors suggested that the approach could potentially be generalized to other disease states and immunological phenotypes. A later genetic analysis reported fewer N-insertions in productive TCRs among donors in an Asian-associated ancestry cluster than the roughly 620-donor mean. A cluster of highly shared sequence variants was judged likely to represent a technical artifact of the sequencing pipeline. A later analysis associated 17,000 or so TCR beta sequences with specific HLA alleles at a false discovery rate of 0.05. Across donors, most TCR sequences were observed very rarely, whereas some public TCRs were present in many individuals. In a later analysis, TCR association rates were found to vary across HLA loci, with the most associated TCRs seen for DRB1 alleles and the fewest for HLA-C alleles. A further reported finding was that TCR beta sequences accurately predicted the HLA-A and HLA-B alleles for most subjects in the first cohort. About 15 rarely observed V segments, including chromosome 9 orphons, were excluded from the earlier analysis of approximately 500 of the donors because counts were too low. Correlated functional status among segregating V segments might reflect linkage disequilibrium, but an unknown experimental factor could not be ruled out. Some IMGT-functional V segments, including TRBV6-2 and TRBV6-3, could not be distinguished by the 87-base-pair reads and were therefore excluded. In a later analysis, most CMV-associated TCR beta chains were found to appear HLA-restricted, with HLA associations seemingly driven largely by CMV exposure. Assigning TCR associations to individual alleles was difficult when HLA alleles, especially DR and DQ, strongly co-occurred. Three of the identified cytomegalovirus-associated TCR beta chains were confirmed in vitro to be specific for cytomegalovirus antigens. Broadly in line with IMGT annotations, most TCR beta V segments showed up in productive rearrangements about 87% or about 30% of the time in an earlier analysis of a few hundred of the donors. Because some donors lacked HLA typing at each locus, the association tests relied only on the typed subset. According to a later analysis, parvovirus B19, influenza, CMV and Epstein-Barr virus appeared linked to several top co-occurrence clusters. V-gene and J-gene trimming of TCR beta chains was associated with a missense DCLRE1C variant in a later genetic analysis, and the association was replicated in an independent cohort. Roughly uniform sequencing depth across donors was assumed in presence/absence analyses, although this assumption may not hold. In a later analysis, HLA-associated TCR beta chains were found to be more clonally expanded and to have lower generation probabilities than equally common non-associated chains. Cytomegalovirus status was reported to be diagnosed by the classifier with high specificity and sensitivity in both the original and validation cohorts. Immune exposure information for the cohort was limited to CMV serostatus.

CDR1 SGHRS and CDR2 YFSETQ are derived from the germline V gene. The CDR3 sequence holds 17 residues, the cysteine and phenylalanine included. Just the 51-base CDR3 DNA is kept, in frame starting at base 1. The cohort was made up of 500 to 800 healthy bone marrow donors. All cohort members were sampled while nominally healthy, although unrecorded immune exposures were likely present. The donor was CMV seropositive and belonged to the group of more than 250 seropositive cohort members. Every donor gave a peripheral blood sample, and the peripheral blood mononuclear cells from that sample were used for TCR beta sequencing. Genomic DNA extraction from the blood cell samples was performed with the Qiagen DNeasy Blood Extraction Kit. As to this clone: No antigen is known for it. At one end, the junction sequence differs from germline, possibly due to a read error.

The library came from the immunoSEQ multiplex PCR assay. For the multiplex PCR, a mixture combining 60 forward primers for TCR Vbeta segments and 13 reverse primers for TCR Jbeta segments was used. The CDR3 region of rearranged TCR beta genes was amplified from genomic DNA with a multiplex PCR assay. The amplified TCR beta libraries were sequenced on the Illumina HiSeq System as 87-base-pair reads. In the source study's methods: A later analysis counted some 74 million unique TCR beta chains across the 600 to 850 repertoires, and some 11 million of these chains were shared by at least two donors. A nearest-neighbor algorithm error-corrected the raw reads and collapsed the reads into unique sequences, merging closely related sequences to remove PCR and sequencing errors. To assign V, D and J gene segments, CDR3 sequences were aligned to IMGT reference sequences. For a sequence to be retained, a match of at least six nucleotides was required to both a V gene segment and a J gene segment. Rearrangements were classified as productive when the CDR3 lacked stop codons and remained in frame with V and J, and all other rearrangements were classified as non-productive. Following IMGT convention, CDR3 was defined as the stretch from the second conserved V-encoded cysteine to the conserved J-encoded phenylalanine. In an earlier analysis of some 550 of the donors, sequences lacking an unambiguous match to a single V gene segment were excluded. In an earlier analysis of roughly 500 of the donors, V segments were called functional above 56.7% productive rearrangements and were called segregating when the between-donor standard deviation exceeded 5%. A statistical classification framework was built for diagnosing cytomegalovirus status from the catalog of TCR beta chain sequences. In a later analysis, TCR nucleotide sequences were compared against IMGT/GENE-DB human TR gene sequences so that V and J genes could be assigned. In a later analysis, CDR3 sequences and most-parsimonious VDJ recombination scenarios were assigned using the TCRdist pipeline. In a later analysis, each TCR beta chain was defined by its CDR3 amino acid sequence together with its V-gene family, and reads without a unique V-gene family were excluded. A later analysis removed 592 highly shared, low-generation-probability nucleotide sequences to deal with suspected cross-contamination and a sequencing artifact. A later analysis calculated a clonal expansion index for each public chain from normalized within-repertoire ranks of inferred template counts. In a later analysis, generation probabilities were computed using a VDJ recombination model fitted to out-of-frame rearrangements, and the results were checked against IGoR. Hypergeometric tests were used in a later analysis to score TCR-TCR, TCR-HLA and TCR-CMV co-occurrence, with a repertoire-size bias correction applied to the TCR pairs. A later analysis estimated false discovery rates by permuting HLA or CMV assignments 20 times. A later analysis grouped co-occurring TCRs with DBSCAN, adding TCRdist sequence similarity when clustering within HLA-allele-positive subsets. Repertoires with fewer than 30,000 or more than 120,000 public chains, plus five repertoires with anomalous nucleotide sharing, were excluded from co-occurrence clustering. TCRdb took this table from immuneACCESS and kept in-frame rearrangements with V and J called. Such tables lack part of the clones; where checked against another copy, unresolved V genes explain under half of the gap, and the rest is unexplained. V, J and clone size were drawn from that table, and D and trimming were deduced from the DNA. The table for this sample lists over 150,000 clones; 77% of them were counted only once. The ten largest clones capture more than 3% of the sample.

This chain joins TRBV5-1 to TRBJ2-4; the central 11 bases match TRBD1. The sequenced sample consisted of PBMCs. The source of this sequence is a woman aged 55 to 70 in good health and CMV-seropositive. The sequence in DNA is TGCGCCAGCAGTTATGGCGGACAGGGGGCTGCCAAAAACAGTCAGTACTTC. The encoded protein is CASSYGGQGAAKNSQYF.